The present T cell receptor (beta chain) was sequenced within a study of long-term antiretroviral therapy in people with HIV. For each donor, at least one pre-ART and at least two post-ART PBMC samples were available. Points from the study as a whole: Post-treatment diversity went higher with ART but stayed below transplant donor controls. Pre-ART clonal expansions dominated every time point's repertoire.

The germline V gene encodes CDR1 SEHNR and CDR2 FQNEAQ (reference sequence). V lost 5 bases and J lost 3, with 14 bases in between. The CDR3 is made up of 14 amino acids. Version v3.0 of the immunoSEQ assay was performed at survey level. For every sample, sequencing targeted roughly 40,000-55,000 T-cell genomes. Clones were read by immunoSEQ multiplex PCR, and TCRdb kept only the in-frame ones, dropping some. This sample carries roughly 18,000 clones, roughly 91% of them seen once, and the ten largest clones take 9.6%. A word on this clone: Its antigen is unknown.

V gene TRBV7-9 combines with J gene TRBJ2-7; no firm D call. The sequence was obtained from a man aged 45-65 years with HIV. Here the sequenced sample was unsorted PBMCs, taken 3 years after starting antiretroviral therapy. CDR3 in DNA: TGTGCCAGCAGCGACGGGCTCCAAATCTACGAGCAGTACTTC. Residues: CASSDGLQIYEQYF.